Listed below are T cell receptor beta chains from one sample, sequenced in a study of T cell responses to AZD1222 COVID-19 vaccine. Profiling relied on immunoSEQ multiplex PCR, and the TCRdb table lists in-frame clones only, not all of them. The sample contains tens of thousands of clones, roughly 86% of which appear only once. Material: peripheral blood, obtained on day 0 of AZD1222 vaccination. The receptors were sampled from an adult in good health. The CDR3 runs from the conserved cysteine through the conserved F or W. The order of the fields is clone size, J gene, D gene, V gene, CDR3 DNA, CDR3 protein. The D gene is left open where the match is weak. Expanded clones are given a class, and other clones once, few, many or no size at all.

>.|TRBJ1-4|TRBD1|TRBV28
TGTGCCAGCAGCCAACAGGGGATCCAAGAAAAACTGTTTTTT
CASSQQGIQEKLFF
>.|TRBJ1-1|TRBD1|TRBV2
TGTGCCAGCAGAAACAGGGGGAACACTGAAGCTTTCTTT
CASRNRGNTEAFF
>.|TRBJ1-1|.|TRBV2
TGTGCCAGCAGCAGGGGCCTCCCGGGCACTGAAGCTTTCTTT
CASSRGLPGTEAFF
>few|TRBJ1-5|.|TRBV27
TGTGCCAGCAGCTTAACAGGGCAGGGACAGCCCCAGCATTTT
CASSLTGQGQPQHF
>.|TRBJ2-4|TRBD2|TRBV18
TGTGCCAGCTCACCGGGTGTGACTAGCTCCAAAAACATTCAGTACTTC
CASSPGVTSSKNIQYF
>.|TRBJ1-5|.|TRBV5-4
TGTGCCAGCAGCTTGGATGGGAGCAATCAGCCCCAGCATTTT
CASSLDGSNQPQHF
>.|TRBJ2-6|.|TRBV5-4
TGTGCCAGCAGCTTGTCAGGGATAGGCTCTGGGGCCAACGTCCTGACTTTC
CASSLSGIGSGANVLTF
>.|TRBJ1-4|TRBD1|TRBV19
TGTGCCAGTAGTATTACCGCTCGTCCTCTTTTTACGGACAGGAGAACTAATGAAAAACTGTTTTTT
CASSITARPLFTDRRTNEKLFF
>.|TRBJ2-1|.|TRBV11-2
TGTGCCAGCACCTTGAGGGGTAGCTCCTACAATGAGCAGTTCTTC
CASTLRGSSYNEQFF
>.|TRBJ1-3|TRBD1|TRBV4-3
TGCGCCAGCAGCCAAGGTTGGTCGACAGGGGGCTTCCAAAGTTCTGGAAACACCATATATTTT
CASSQGWSTGGFQSSGNTIYF
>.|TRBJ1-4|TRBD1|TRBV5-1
TGCGCCAGCAGCTTGGGGGACAGGGTGAATGAAAAACTGTTTTTT
CASSLGDRVNEKLFF
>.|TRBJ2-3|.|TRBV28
TGTGCCAGCAGTTTGGGTTCAGATACGCAGTATTTT
CASSLGSDTQYF
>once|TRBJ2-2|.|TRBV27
TGTGCCAGCAGTTTACGGCGGCCCACGGGCGGGCTGTTTTTT
CASSLRRPTGGLFF
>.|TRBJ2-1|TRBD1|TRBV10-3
TGTGCCACAACAACGGGACAGGGGGCCAATGAGCAGTTCTTC
CATTTGQGANEQFF
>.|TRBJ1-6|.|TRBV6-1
TGTGCCAGCAGTGAACGGGGGACAACGATGGATTCACCCCTCCACTTT
CASSERGTTMDSPLHF
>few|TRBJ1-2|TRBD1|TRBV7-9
TGTGCCAGCAGCTTTAGCACAGGGGCCGAAGGCTACACCTTC
CASSFSTGAEGYTF
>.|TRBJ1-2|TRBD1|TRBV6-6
TGTGCCAGCAGCAGATACTTGACAGGGGGCGAGGGCTACACCTTC
CASSRYLTGGEGYTF
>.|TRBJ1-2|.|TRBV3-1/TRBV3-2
TGTGCCAGCAGCCAAGATAACAGATTTGTCTATGGCTACACCTTC
CASSQDNRFVYGYTF
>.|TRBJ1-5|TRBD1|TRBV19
TGTGCCAGTAGTCCAGGGGACAGGGGGCCTCAGCCCCAGCATTTT
CASSPGDRGPQPQHF
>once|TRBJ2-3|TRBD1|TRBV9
TGTGCCAGCAGCGTAGACAGGGGGGCAACAGATACGCAGTATTTT
CASSVDRGATDTQYF
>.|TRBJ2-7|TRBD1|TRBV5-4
TGTGCCAGCAGCCCGGACAGGGGTGGCTACGAGCAGTACTTC
CASSPDRGGYEQYF
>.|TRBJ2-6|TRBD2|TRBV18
TGTGCCAGCTCACCAGGCAAAGCGGGAGGAGCCAACGTCCTGACTTTC
CASSPGKAGGANVLTF
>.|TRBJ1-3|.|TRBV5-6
TGTGCCAGCAGCTTGTTTAATCGGCCGAACTCTGGAAACACCATATATTTT
CASSLFNRPNSGNTIYF
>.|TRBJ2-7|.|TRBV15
TGTGCCACCAGCAGAGACAGCTACGAGCAGTACTTC
CATSRDSYEQYF
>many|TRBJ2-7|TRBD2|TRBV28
TGTGCCATCGGGGCTAGCGGGAATCAAGGCGAGCAGTACTTC
CAIGASGNQGEQYF
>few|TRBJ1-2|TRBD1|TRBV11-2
TGTGCCAGCAGCTTCAATACCCGGGACAGGGGCTATGGCTACACCTTC
CASSFNTRDRGYGYTF
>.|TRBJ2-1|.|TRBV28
TGTGCCAGCAGTTTCCCCTCCCGGAGCGAAAGCTTCAATGAGCAGTTCTTC
CASSFPSRSESFNEQFF
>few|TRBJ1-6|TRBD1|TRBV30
TGTGCCTGGAAACTGACAGGGAGCTCCTATAATTCACCCCTCCACTTT
CAWKLTGSSYNSPLHF
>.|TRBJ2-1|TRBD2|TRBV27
TGTGCCAGCAGTTTCAGCGGGTGGGCTAGCGGGAGCTACAATGAGCAGTTCTTC
CASSFSGWASGSYNEQFF
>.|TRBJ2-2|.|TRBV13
TGTGCCAGCAGCTACTCGAACACCGGGGAGCTGTTTTTT
CASSYSNTGELFF
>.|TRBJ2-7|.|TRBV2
TGTGCCAGCAGTGAAGCGGGACTTATCTACGAGCAGTACTTC
CASSEAGLIYEQYF
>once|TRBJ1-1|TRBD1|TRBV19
TGTGCCAGTGCAGGGACAGGGGGCAGTGAAGCTTTCTTT
CASAGTGGSEAFF
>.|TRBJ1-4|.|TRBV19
TGTGCCAGTAGTGGTAACCGGGTTTTCGGGAAACTGTTTTTT
CASSGNRVFGKLFF
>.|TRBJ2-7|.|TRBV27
TGTGCCAGCAGTGAGCCGGGGTCCTACGAGCAGTACTTC
CASSEPGSYEQYF
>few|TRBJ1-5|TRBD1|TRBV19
TGTGCCAGTAGTCCCAGGGGGACAGGGAACCAGCCCCAGCATTTT
CASSPRGTGNQPQHF
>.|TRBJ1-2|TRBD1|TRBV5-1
TGCGCCAGCAGCCCACTGGACAGGGGAAACTATGGCTACACCTTC
CASSPLDRGNYGYTF
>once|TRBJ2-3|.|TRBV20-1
TGCAGTGCTGGTGGAGGGCGCGGCACAGATACGCAGTATTTT
CSAGGGRGTDTQYF
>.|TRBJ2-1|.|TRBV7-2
TGTGCCAGCAGCTTATTTGGGCCCTACAATGAGCAGTTCTTC
CASSLFGPYNEQFF
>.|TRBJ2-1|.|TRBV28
TGTGCCAGCAGCCGGACGCAGGGGAGGCCCACCTACAATGAGCAGTTCTTC
CASSRTQGRPTYNEQFF
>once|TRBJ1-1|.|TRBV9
TGTGCCAGCAGCGCCGGGACAAGGAACACTGAAGCTTTCTTT
CASSAGTRNTEAFF
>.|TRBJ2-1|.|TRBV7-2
TGTGCCAGCAGCTCCACATCGAATATAAAGCAGTTCTTC
CASSSTSNIKQFF
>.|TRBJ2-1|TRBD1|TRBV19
TGTGCCAGCAATGCCCAGGGGGTACGCTCCTACAATGAGCAGTTCTTC
CASNAQGVRSYNEQFF
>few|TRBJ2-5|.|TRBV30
TGTGCCTGGAGTGACGGGATCCTCCAAGAGACCCAGTACTTC
CAWSDGILQETQYF
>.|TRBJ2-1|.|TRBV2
TGTGCCAGCAGTGCTAGGGTCACCGAGCAGTTCTTC
CASSARVTEQFF
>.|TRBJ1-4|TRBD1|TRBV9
TGTGCCAGCAGCGTAGGATTGGGACAGCATAATGAAAAACTGTTTTTT
CASSVGLGQHNEKLFF
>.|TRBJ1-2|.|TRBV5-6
TGTGCCAGCAGCTTAAGGGGGGCGGAGAGGCATGGCTACACCTTC
CASSLRGAERHGYTF